Listed here is a single T cell receptor (beta chain). The antigen it recognizes is unknown. No clone much larger than this one lies a single base away; base qualities are absent. These data originate in a study of cytomegalovirus exposure and HLA in healthy donors (dated by TCRdb to the late 2010s). At the level of the whole study: An earlier analysis of 587 of the donors reported 276 Gb of sequence data and roughly 120 million unique TCR beta sequences obtained from around 190 million T cells. Donor age, sex, ethnicity and CMV serostatus were compiled together with the repertoire data. Among the 398 genotyped donors, around 79% belonged to the genetic ancestry cluster associated with self-reported Caucasian donors. A later genetic analysis used genome-wide SNP genotypes for about 60% of the roughly 700 donors, treating that subset as a discovery cohort. An early release that covered 500 to 800 HLA-typed donors contained 300 to 350 gigabases of sequencing data and about 84 million unique TCR sequences. HLA typing covered class I and class II loci at four-digit resolution. Typing coverage differed by locus: A, B, C, DRB1 and DQB1 were typed in roughly 629-640 donors, DQA1 in about 560, DPA1 in approximately 600, and DPB1 in just under 480. Among some 410 genotyped donors of the cohort, an average of approximately 240,000 unique TCR beta nucleotide sequences was sequenced per donor, of which about 19% were non-productive. In an earlier analysis of a few hundred of the donors, high-throughput TCR beta sequencing was used to judge whether each TCR beta V gene segment behaved as functional or pseudogenic. The study profiled the T cell repertoires of 500 to 800 subjects by immunosequencing and related them to cytomegalovirus serostatus. High-throughput TCR immunosequencing, statistical association of individual TCRs with disease status, and machine learning were combined to predict cytomegalovirus infection status. About five DR-DQ haplotypes were handled as single units for association and clustering because linkage in the cohort was strong. In addition to the first cohort of approximately 650 subjects, a separate validation cohort of 130 or so different subjects was used. To study patterns of TCR occurrence, a later analysis re-analyzed previously published TCR beta repertoires from 500 to 850 donors and added high-resolution HLA genotyping. The study aimed to test whether cataloging public T cell receptors could reveal signatures of past pathogen exposure. Rather than drawing on any new phenotypic data, the later analysis identified candidate immune exposures from TCR beta sequences and the way those sequences occurred across donors. Every repertoire in the discovery cohort had been generated on one and the same sequencing platform.

Receptors were amplified or captured by the immunoSEQ multiplex PCR assay. A mixture of 60 forward primers for TCR Vbeta segments and 13 reverse primers for TCR Jbeta segments was used in the multiplex PCR. The CDR3 region of rearranged TCR beta genes was amplified from genomic DNA by a multiplex PCR assay. The Illumina HiSeq System was used to sequence the amplified TCR beta libraries as 87-base-pair reads. Concerning the study's data processing: In a later analysis, some 80 million unique TCR beta chains were counted across the roughly 610 repertoires, and some 10 million of these chains were shared by at least two donors. Raw reads were error-corrected and collapsed into unique sequences by a nearest-neighbor algorithm in which closely related sequences were merged to remove PCR and sequencing errors. V, D and J gene segments were assigned by aligning CDR3 sequences to IMGT reference sequences. For a sequence to be retained, a match of at least six nucleotides was required to both a V gene segment and a J gene segment. A rearrangement was called productive if the CDR3 had no stop codons and remained in frame with V and J, and every other rearrangement was called non-productive. CDR3 was defined by IMGT convention, running from the second conserved V-encoded cysteine to the conserved J-encoded phenylalanine. The earlier analysis of 450 to 750 of the donors excluded any sequence lacking an unambiguous match to a single V gene segment. In an earlier analysis of around 590 of the donors, a V segment was called functional when productive rearrangements were above 56.7%, and segregating when the standard deviation between donors exceeded 5%. A statistical classification framework was built to diagnose cytomegalovirus status from the catalog of TCR beta chain sequences. In a later analysis, TCR nucleotide sequences were compared against IMGT/GENE-DB human TR gene sequences so that V and J genes could be assigned. Using the TCRdist pipeline, a later analysis assigned CDR3 sequences along with most-parsimonious VDJ recombination scenarios. A later analysis defined each TCR beta chain by its CDR3 amino acid sequence plus V-gene family, and excluded reads lacking a unique V-gene family. To address suspected cross-contamination and a sequencing artifact, a later analysis removed roughly 640 highly shared, low-generation-probability nucleotide sequences. A later analysis calculated a clonal expansion index for each public chain from normalized within-repertoire ranks of inferred template counts. Generation probabilities in a later analysis came from a VDJ recombination model fitted to out-of-frame rearrangements, and those results were checked against IGoR. Hypergeometric tests were used in a later analysis to score TCR-TCR, TCR-HLA and TCR-CMV co-occurrence, with a repertoire-size bias correction applied to the TCR pairs. In a later analysis, false discovery rates were estimated by permuting HLA or CMV assignments 20 times. A later analysis grouped co-occurring TCRs with DBSCAN, adding TCRdist sequence similarity when clustering within HLA-allele-positive subsets. Repertoires with fewer than 30,000 or more than 120,000 public chains were left out of co-occurrence clustering, as were about 5 repertoires with anomalous nucleotide sharing. TCRdb mirrors the immuneACCESS table, restricted to in-frame sequences. Some clones are absent from its copies; in checked studies, under half trace to an unresolved V gene, and the reason for the others is unknown. That table furnishes V, J and clone size, whereas the DNA furnished D and trimming. This sample holds 200,000 to 300,000 clones; just under 85% were observed only once. The ten largest clonotypes hold 1.5% to 2.5% of the sample.

In total, approximately 610 healthy bone marrow donors made up the cohort. At the time of sampling, every cohort member was nominally healthy, though immune exposures that went unrecorded were likely present. The donor tested CMV seropositive, placing the donor among the 289 seropositive members of the cohort. Each donor provided a peripheral blood sample, and peripheral blood mononuclear cells were used for TCR beta sequencing. Genomic DNA extraction from the blood cell samples was performed with the Qiagen DNeasy Blood Extraction Kit. Including cysteine and phenylalanine, the CDR3 has 18 amino acids. Only CDR3 DNA remains: 54 bases, in frame from the first base. Here V drops 0 bases and J drops 7 bases, and the junction holds 9 bases not matched to any gene. The germline V gene (reference sequence) supplies CDR1 MNHEY and CDR2 SMNVEV. Here is what the overall study found, with its caveats: When HLA alleles, especially DR and DQ, strongly co-occurred, attributing TCR associations to individual alleles was difficult. Only TCR beta chains were sequenced in this cohort, and the absence of alpha or paired-chain data limited detectable features. The sequencing pipeline was judged likely to have produced a cluster of highly shared sequence variants as a technical artifact. An association between a missense DCLRE1C variant and V-gene and J-gene trimming of TCR beta chains was found in a later genetic analysis and replicated in an independent cohort. HLA typing was unavailable for some donors at each locus, so association tests used only the typed subset. A further reported finding was that TCR beta sequences accurately predicted the HLA-A and HLA-B alleles for most subjects in the first cohort. The study listed 150 to 200 TCR beta chains as associated with cytomegalovirus. Correlated functional status among segregating V segments might be attributable to linkage disequilibrium, but an unknown experimental factor could not be ruled out. The authors suggested that the approach could potentially be extended to other disease states and immunological phenotypes. A later analysis found that most CMV-associated TCR beta chains appeared HLA-restricted, with HLA associations seemingly driven largely by CMV exposure. At a false discovery rate of 0.05, a later analysis linked some 18,000 TCR beta sequences to specific HLA alleles. The presence/absence analyses assumed that sequencing depth was roughly uniform across donors, and that assumption may not be true. Compared with the approximately 670-donor mean, donors in an Asian-associated ancestry cluster had fewer N-insertions in productive TCRs, according to a later genetic analysis. Immune exposure information for the cohort was limited to CMV serostatus. Some IMGT-functional V segments, including TRBV6-2 and TRBV6-3, could not be told apart with the 87-base-pair reads, so those segments were excluded. Broadly in line with IMGT annotations, most TCR beta V segments showed up in productive rearrangements about 90% or about 30% of the time in an earlier analysis of 450 to 750 of the donors. While some public TCRs were present in many individuals, most TCR sequences turned up only very rarely across donors. A few of the identified cytomegalovirus-associated TCR beta chains were confirmed in vitro to be specific for cytomegalovirus antigens. The classifier was reported to diagnose cytomegalovirus status with high specificity and sensitivity in both the original cohort and the validation cohort. In a later analysis, the rate of TCR association differed among HLA loci, with DRB1 alleles having the most associated TCRs and HLA-C alleles having the fewest. According to a later analysis, parvovirus B19, influenza, CMV and Epstein-Barr virus appeared linked to several top co-occurrence clusters. A later analysis found that HLA-associated TCR beta chains were more clonally expanded and had lower generation probabilities than equally common non-associated chains. The earlier analysis of a few hundred of the donors excluded 15 to 20 rarely observed V segments, including chromosome 9 orphons, because counts were too low.

The chain is encoded by TRBV27 joined to TRBJ2-2, with 12 bases in between that match TRBD2. The source is a middle-aged woman in good health and CMV-seropositive. Sequencing input: PBMCs. The CDR3 region: CASSLSDLAGGPSGELFF. The nucleotide sequence reads TGTGCCAGCAGTTTATCGGATCTAGCGGGAGGGCCCAGCGGGGAGCTGTTTTTT.